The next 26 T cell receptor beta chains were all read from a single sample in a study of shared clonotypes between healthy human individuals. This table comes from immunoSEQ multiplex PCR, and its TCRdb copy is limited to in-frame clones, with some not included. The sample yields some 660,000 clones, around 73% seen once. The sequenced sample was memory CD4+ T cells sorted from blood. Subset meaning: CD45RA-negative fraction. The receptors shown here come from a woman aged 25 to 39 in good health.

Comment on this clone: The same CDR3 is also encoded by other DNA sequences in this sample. Here the CDR3 DNA reads TGTGCCAGTAGTATGGATGGCAATCAGCCCCAGCATTTT. Translating gives CASSMDGNQPQHF. V and J are TRBV19 and TRBJ1-5; D not certain. Germline V CDR1 and CDR2: LNHDA, SQIVND (reference sequence). V gave up 3 bases and J gave up 2 bases, with 5 bases separating them. There are 13 residues in the CDR3.

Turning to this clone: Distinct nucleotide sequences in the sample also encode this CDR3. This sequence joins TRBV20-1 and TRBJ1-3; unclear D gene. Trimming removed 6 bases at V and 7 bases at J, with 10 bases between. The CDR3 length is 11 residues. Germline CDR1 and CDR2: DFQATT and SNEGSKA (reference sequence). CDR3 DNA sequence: TGCAGTGCGAGGGCCGGCAACACCATATATTTT. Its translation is CSARAGNTIYF.

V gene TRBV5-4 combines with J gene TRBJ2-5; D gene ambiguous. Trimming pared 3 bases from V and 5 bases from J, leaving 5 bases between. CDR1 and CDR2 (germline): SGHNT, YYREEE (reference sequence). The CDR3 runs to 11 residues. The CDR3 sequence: CASSSIETQYF. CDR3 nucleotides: TGTGCCAGCAGCTCGATCGAGACCCAGTACTTC.

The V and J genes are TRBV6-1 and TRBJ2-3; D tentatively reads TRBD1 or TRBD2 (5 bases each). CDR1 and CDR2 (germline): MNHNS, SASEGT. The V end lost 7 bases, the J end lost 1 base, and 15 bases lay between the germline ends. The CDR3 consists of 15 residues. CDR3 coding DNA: TGTGCCAGCACTGGGGGTGGGGTTGGCACAGATACGCAGTATTTT. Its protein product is CASTGGGVGTDTQYF.

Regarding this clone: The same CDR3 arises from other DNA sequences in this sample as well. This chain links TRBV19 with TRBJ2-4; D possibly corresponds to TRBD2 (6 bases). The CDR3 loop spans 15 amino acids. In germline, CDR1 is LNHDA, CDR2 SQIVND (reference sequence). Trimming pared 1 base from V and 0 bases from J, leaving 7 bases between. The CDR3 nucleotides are TGTGCCAGTAGTATAGGGGGACTAGCCAAAAACATTCAGTACTTC. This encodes CASSIGGLAKNIQYF.

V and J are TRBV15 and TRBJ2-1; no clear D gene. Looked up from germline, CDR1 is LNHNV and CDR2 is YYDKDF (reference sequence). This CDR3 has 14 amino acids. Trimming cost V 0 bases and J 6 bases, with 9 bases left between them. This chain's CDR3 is CATSRDLASNEQFF. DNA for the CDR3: TGTGCCACCAGCAGAGATCTTGCCTCCAATGAGCAGTTCTTC.

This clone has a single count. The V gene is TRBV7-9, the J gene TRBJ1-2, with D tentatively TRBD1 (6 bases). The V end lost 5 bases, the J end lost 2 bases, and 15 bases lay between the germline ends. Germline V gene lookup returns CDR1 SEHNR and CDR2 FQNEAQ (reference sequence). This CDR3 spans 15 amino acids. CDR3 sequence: CASSPTGWENYGYTF. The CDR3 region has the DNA TGTGCCAGCAGCCCGACAGGTTGGGAGAACTATGGCTACACCTTC.

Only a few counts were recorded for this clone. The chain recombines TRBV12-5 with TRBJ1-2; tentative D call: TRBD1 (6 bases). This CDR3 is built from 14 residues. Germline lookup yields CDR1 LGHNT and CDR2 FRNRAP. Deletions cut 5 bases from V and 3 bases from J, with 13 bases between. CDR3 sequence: CASGPGQRDYGYTF. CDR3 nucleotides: TGTGCTAGTGGTCCAGGACAGAGGGACTATGGCTACACCTTC.

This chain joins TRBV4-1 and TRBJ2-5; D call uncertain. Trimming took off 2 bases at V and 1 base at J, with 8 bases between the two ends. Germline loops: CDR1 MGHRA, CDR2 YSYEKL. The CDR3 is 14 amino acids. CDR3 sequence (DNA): TGCGCCAGCAGCCAAATGACAACCCAAGAGACCCAGTACTTC. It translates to CASSQMTTQETQYF.

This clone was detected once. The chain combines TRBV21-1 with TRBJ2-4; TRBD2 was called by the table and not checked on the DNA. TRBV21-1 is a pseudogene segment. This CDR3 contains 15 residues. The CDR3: CASSGAGEIWNIQYF. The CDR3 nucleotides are TGTGCCAGCAGTGGAGCGGGAGAGATTTGGAACATTCAGTACTTC.

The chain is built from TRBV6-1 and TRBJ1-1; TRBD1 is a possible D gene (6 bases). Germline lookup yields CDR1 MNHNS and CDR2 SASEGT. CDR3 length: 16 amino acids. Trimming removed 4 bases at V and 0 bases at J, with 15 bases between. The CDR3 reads CASSGAQGRMNTEAFF. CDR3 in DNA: TGTGCCAGCAGTGGGGCCCAGGGGAGGATGAACACTGAAGCTTTCTTT.

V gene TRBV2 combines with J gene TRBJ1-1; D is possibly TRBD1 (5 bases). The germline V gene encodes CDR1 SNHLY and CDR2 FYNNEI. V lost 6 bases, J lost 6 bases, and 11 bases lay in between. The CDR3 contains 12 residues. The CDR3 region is CASSPPGAEAFF. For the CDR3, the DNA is TGTGCCAGCAGCCCCCCGGGGGCTGAAGCTTTCTTT.

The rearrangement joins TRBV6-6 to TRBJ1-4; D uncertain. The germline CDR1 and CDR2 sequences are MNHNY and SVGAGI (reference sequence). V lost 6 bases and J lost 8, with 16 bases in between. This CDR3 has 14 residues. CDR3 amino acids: CASSPSARSEKLFF. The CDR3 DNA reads TGTGCCAGCAGCCCCTCGGCCCGTTCCGAAAAACTGTTTTTT.

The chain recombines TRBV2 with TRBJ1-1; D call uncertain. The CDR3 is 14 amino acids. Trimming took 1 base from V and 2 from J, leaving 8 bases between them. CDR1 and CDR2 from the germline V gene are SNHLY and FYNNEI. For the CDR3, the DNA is TGTGCCAGCAGTGAAGTGGTGGGAAACACTGAAGCTTTCTTT. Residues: CASSEVVGNTEAFF.

CDR3 nucleotide sequence: TGTGCCAGCAGCCAAGGATTGAGAAGCGATTTTGGGGCCAACGTCCTGACTTTC. It specifies CASSQGLRSDFGANVLTF. The rearrangement joins TRBV4-2 to TRBJ2-6; D is ambiguous. CDR1 LGHNA and CDR2 YNFKEQ come from the germline V gene. Trimming left V 1 base short and J 3 bases short, with 16 bases between. The CDR3 has 18 residues.

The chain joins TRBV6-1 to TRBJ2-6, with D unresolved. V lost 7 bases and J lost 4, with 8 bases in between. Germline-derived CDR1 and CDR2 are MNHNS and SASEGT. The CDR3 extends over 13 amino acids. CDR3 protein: CASISSGANVLTF. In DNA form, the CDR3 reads TGTGCCAGCATCTCATCCGGGGCCAACGTCCTGACTTTC.

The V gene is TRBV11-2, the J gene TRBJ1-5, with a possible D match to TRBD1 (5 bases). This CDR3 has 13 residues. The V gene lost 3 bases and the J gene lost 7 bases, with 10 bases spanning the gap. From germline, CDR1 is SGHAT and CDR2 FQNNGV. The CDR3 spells CASSLGGAQPQHF. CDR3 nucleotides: TGTGCCAGCAGCTTGGGAGGGGCCCAGCCCCAGCATTTT.

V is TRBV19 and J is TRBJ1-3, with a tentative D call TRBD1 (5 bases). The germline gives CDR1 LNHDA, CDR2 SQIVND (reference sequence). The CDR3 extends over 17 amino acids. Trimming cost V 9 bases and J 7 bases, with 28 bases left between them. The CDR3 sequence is CASRVREGTYGVNTIYF. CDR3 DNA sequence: TGTGCCAGCCGTGTTCGGGAGGGGACCTATGGTGTGAACACCATATATTTT.

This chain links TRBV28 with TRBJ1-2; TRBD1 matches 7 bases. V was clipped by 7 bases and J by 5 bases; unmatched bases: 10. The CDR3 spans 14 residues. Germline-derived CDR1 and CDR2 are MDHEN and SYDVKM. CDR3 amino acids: CASTLNRGTYGYTF. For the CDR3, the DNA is TGTGCCAGCACCCTGAACAGGGGCACTTATGGCTACACCTTC.

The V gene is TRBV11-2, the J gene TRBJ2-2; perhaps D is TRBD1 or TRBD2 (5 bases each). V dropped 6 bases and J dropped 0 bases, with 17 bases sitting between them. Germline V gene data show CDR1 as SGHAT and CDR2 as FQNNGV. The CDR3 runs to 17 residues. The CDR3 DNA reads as TGTGCCAGCAGAAGAGCCACCGGGACGGCGAACACCGGGGAGCTGTTTTTT. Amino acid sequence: CASRRATGTANTGELFF.

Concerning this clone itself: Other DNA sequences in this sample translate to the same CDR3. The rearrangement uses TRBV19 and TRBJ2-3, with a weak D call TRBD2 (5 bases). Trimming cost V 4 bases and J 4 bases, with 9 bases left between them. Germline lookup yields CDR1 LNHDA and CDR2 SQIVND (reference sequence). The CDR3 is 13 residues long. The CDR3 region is CASSRGLADTQYF. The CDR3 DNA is TGTGCCAGTAGTAGAGGGTTGGCAGATACGCAGTATTTT.

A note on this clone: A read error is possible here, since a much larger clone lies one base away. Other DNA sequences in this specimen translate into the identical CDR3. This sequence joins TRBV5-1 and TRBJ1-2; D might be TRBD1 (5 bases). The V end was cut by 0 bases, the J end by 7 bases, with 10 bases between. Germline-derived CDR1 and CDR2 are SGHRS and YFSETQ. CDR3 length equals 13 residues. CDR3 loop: CASSLDGAVGYTF. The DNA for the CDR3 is TGCGCCAGCAGCTTGGATGGGGCGGTTGGCTACACCTTC.

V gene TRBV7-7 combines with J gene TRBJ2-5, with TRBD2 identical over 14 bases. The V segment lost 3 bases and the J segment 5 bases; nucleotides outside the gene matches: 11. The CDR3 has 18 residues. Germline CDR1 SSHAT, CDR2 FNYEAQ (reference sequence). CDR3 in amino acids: CASSFGLAGGPGVETQYF. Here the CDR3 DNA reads TGTGCCAGCAGCTTCGGACTAGCGGGAGGACCAGGGGTGGAGACCCAGTACTTC.

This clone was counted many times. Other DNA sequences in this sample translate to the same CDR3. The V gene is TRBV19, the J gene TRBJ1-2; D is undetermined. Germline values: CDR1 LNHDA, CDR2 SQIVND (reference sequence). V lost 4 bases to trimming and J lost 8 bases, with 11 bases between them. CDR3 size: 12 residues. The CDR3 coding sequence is TGTGCCAGTAGTACTGGATTGAGGGGCTACACCTTC. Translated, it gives CASSTGLRGYTF.

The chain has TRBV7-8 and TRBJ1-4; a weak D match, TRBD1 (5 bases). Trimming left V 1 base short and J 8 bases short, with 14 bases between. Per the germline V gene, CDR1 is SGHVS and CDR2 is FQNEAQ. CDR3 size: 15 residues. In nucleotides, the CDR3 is TGTGCCAGCAGCTTAGTAGGGACGTGGGAGGAAAAACTGTTTTTT. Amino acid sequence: CASSLVGTWEEKLFF.

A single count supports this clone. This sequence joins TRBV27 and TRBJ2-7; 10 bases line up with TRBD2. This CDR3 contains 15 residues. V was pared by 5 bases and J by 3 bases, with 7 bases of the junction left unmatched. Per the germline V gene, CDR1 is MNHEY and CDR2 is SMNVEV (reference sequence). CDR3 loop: CASSPRLAGSYEQYF. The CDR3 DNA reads TGTGCCAGCAGTCCTAGACTAGCGGGTAGCTACGAGCAGTACTTC.